This T cell receptor beta chain was profiled in a study of sequential checkpoint blockade in melanoma. Overall study: Arm A got nivolumab then ipilimumab; arm B the reverse, 1:1.

The treatment denotes: randomized to nivolumab then ipilimumab (arm A) or the reverse (arm B). PBMC sorting kept live CD3+CD8+ cells without CD19 or CD56. V lost 10 bases to trimming and J lost 3 bases; unmatched junction nucleotides: 13. This CDR3 has 15 residues. Germline CDR1 and CDR2: WSHSY and SAAADI. The protocol was immunoSEQ multiplex PCR, while the TCRdb copy is restricted to in-frame clones and leaves out a portion. The repertoire has 6,500 to 8,500 clones, roughly three fifths of them found once; the top ten carry roughly 8.2%. Sequencing used CD8+ T cells sorted from blood (inferred from file names), obtained from a patient given nivolumab and ipilimumab in sequence. This receptor was taken from a human donor with melanoma. V is TRBV10-2 and J is TRBJ2-7; TRBD2 aligns across 9 bases. This CDR3 is CATTWGGRADYEQYF. CDR3 coding DNA: TGCGCCACCACCTGGGGCGGGAGGGCCGACTACGAGCAGTACTTC.